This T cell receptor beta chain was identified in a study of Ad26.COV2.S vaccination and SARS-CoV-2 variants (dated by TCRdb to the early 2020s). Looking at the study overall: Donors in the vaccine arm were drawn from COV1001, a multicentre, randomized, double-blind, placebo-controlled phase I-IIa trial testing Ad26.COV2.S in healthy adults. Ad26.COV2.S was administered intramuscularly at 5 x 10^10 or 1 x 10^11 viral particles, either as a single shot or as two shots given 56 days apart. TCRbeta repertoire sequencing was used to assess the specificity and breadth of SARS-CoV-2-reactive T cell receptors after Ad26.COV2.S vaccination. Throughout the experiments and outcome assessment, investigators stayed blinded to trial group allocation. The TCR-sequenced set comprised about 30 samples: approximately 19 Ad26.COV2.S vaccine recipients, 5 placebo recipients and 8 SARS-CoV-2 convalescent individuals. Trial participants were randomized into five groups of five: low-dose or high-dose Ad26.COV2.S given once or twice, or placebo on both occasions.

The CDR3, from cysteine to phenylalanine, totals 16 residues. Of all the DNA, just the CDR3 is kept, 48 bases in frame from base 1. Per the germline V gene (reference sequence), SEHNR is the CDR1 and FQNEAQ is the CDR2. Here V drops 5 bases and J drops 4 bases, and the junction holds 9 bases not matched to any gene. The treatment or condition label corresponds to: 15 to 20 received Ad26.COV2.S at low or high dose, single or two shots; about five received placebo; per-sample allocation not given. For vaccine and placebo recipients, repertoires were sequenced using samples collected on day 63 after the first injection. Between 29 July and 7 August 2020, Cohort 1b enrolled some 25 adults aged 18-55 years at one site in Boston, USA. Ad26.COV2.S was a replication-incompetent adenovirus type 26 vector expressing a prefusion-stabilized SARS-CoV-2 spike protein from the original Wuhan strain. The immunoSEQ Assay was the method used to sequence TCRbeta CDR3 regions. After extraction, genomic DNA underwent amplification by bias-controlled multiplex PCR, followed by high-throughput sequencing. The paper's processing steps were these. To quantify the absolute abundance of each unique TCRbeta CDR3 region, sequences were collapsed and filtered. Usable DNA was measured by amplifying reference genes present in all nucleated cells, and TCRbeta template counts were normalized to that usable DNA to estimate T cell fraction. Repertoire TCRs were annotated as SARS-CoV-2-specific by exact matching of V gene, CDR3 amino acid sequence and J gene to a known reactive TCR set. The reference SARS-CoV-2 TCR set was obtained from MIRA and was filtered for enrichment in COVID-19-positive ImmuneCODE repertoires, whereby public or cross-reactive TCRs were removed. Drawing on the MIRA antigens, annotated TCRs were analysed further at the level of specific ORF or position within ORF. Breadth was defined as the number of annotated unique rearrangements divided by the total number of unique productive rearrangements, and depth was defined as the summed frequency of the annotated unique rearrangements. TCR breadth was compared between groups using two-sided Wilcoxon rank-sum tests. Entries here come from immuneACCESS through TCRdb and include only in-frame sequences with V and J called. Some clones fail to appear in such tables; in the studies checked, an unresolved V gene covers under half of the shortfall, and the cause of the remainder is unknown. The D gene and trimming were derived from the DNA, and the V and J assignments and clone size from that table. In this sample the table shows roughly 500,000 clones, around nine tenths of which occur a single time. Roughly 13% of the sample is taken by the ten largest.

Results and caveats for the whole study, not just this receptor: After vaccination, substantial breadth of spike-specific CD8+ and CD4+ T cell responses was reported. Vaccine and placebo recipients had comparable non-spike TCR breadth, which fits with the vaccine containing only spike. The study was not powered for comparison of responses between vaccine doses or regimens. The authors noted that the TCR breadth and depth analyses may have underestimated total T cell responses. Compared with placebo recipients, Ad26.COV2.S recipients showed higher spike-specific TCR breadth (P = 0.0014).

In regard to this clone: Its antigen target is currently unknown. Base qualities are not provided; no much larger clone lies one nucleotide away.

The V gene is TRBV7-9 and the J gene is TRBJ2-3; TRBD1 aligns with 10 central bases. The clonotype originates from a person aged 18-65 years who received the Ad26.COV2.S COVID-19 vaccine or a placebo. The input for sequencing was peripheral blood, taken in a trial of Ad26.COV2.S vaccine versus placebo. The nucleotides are TGTGCCAGCAGCACCTCCCGGGACAGGGGTTCAGATACGCAGTATTTT. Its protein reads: CASSTSRDRGSDTQYF.